Given below is one TCR beta chain in context. The data originate from a study of blood T cell repertoires in COVID-19. On the study more broadly: Sites across the United States, Italy and Spain contributed samples from acute and convalescent COVID-19. T cells, B-cell-depleted T cells, or PBMCs supplied cDNA or gDNA.

The CDR3 has 13 residues. Trimming pared 4 bases from V and 11 bases from J, leaving 16 bases between. The germline V gene encodes CDR1 SGHNT and CDR2 YYREEE (reference sequence). Study processing details: Using reference gene primer amplification, nucleated cell counts were estimated. Produced via immunoSEQ multiplex PCR; TCRdb's table is partial and in-frame only. The V and J calls and the clone size are those of that table, but D and trimming were determined from the DNA. Here the sample spans roughly 60,000 clones, approximately 87% being singletons. V and J are TRBV5-4 and TRBJ2-4; perhaps TRBD1 as D (6 bases). Sequencing input: peripheral blood. The receptor comes from a human donor in a cohort sampled during active COVID-19. CDR3 nucleotides: TGTGCCAGCAGCGTGGGGGACATGTCCGTTCAGTACTTC. Its translation: CASSVGDMSVQYF.